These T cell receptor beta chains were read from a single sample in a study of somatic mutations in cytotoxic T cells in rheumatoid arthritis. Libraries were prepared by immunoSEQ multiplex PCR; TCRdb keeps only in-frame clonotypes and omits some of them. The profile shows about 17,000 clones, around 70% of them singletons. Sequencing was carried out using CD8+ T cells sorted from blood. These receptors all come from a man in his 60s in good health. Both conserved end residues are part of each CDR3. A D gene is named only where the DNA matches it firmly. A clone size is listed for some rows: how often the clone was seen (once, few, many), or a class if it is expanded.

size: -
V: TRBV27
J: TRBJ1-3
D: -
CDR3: CASSFSGAGNTIYF
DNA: TGTGCCAGCAGTTTTTCGGGGGCTGGAAACACCATATATTTT

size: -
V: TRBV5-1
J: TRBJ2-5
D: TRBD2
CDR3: CASSSGLAGLQETQYF
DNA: TGCGCCAGCAGCTCGGGACTAGCGGGCCTCCAAGAGACCCAGTACTTC

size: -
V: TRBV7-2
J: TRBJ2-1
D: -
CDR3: CASSPSGSYNEQFF
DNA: TGTGCCAGCAGCCCGTCGGGCTCCTACAATGAGCAGTTCTTC

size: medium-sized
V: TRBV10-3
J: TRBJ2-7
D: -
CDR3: CAISSRDSSYEQYF
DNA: TGTGCCATCAGCTCCCGGGACTCCAGCTACGAGCAGTACTTC

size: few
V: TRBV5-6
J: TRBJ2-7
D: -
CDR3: CASSVAYEQYF
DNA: TGTGCCAGCAGCGTAGCCTACGAGCAGTACTTC

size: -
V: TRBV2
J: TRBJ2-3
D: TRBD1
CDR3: CASSDTGGTDTQYF
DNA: TGTGCCAGCAGTGATACAGGGGGCACAGATACGCAGTATTTT

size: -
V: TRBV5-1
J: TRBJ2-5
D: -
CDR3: CASSLQGVGETQYF
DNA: TGCGCCAGCAGCTTGCAGGGCGTCGGGGAGACCCAGTACTTC

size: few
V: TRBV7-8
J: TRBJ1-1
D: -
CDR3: CASGRQPNTEAFF
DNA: TGTGCCAGCGGAAGACAACCGAACACTGAAGCTTTCTTT

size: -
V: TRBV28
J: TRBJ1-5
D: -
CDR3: CASSPRPPSGNQPQHF
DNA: TGTGCCAGCAGCCCAAGACCCCCGTCGGGAAATCAGCCCCAGCATTTT

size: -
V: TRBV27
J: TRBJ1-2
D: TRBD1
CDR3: CASSFGTGDGYTF
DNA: TGTGCCAGCAGTTTCGGGACAGGTGATGGCTACACCTTC

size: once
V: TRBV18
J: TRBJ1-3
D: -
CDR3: CASSPNDPGSGNTIYF
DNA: TGTGCCAGCTCACCAAATGACCCAGGCTCTGGAAACACCATATATTTT

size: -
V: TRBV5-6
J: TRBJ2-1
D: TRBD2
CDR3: CASSLKSSGVDEQFF
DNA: TGTGCCAGCAGCTTGAAGTCTAGCGGGGTGGATGAGCAGTTCTTC

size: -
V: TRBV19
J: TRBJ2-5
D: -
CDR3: CASSPRGSLADRKYF
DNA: TGTGCCAGTAGCCCTCGGGGTTCACTAGCCGATCGAAAGTACTTC

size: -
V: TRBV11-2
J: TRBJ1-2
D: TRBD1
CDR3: CASSPGGFGLYGYTF
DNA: TGTGCCAGCAGCCCAGGGGGTTTTGGGCTATATGGCTACACCTTC

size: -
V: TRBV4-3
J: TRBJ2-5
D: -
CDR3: CASSHRPTQLGETQYF
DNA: TGCGCCAGCAGCCACAGGCCGACGCAATTGGGAGAGACCCAGTACTTC

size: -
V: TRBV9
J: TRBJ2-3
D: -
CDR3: CASSAWEGGDTQYF
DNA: TGTGCCAGCAGCGCCTGGGAAGGAGGAGATACGCAGTATTTT

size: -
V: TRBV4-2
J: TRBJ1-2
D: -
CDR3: CASSQVGTGPFRYGYTF
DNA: TGTGCCAGCAGCCAAGTCGGAACAGGGCCCTTTAGGTATGGCTACACCTTC

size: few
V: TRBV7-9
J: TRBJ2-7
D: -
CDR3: CASSLDPPSYEQYF
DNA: TGTGCCAGCAGCTTAGATCCTCCTTCCTACGAGCAGTACTTC

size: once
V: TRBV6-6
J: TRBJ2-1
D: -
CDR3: CASWEAYNEQFF
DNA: TGTGCCAGCTGGGAGGCCTACAATGAGCAGTTCTTC

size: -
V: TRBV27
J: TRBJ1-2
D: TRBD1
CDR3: CASSLSNRGYYGYTF
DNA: TGTGCCAGCAGTTTAAGTAACAGGGGGTACTATGGCTACACCTTC

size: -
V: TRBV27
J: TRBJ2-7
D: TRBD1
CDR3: CASSTTGGELYEQYF
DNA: TGTGCCAGCAGTACTACAGGGGGCGAACTCTACGAGCAGTACTTC

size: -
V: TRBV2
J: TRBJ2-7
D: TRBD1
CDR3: CASSGGRDRASHEQYF
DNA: TGTGCCAGCAGTGGAGGCCGGGACAGGGCATCCCACGAGCAGTACTTC

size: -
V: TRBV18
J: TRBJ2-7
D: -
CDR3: CASSPRPGQTTYEQYF
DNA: TGTGCCAGCTCACCGAGACCGGGACAAACTACGTACGAGCAGTACTTC

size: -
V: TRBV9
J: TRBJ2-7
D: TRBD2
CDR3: CASSVEGRELNEQYF
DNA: TGTGCCAGCAGCGTAGAGGGGCGGGAGCTCAACGAGCAGTACTTC

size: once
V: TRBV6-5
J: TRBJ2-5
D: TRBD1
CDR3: CASSMTGGRETQYF
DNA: TGTGCCAGCAGCATGACAGGGGGAAGGGAGACCCAGTACTTC

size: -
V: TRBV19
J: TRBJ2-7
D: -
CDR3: CAKVPLTRSYEQYF
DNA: TGTGCCAAAGTCCCCTTGACTAGATCCTACGAGCAGTACTTC

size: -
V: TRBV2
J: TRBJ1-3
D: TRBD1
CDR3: CASSEIRTGAGNTIYF
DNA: TGTGCCAGCAGTGAAATTAGGACAGGGGCTGGAAACACCATATATTTT

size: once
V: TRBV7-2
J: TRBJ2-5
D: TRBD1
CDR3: CASSFYSGQGEETQYF
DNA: TGTGCCAGCAGCTTCTACTCGGGACAGGGGGAAGAGACCCAGTACTTC

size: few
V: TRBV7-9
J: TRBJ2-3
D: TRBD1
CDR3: CASRGQGAIDTQYF
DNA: TGTGCCAGCAGAGGACAGGGGGCCATAGATACGCAGTATTTT